Given below is one T cell receptor beta chain in context. The data derive from a study of blood T cell repertoires in COVID-19. Across the whole study: The United States, Italy and Spain provided the acute and convalescent COVID-19 samples. The analysed material was cDNA or gDNA that came from T cells, B-cell-depleted T cells, or PBMCs.

The CDR3 is made up of 15 amino acids. Trimming took 3 bases from V and 4 from J, leaving 13 bases between them. CDR1 and CDR2 (germline): MNHNS, SASEGT. As handled by the study authors: How many nucleated cells were present was estimated from reference gene primer amplification. The assay was immunoSEQ multiplex PCR, and TCRdb's table has in-frame clones only and misses some. That table gives V, J and clone size, and the DNA gave D and trimming. Among about 220,000 clones listed, around three quarters were seen once. The clonotype originates from a woman aged 70-85 years with acute or convalescent COVID-19. The sequenced material came from peripheral blood. J is TRBJ1-5 and V is TRBV6-1, with a tentative D call TRBD1 (5 bases). The DNA for the CDR3 is TGTGCCAGCAGTGACCAGGGAGGGGTTAATCAGCCCCAGCATTTT. Its translation is CASSDQGGVNQPQHF.